A single sample gave rise to the 16 T cell receptor beta chains below, sequenced in a study of cytomegalovirus exposure and HLA in healthy donors. It was with 60 Vbeta and 13 Jbeta primers that the PCR ran. TCRdb keeps only in-frame clones here, not all; method: immunoSEQ multiplex PCR. Of 130,000 or so clones in the sample, 78% are singletons; the top ten hold roughly 6.1%. Sample: PBMCs. The receptors come from a woman aged 40 to 50 in good health and CMV-seronegative.

The count of this clone is one. The V call is TRBV19, the J call TRBJ1-2, with no clear D. V was clipped by 5 bases and J by 4 bases, with 11 bases between them. This CDR3 is built from 13 residues. From germline, CDR1 is LNHDA and CDR2 SQIVND (reference sequence). CDR3 bases: TGTGCCAGTAGTCATTCAGATGTCTATGGCTACACCTTC. Translation: CASSHSDVYGYTF.

The chain combines TRBV6-5 with TRBJ1-4; D not certain. The CDR3 has 14 residues. The V gene lost 0 bases and the J gene lost 8 bases, with 10 bases spanning the gap. CDR1 and CDR2 (germline): MNHEY, SVGAGI. CDR3 nucleotides: TGTGCCAGCAGTTACTCGATCGGCGGGGAAAAACTGTTTTTT. It encodes CASSYSIGGEKLFF.

The chain has TRBV28 and TRBJ1-6, with D possibly being TRBD1 (5 bases). CDR1 is MDHEN and CDR2 is SYDVKM in the germline V gene. The CDR3 totals 15 residues. The V gene lost 3 bases and the J gene lost 11 bases, with 17 bases spanning the gap. The CDR3 spells CASSLDQGSEPPLHF. The CDR3 bases are TGTGCCAGCAGTTTGGATCAGGGAAGTGAACCACCCCTCCACTTT.

The chain employs TRBV25-1 and TRBJ1-3; D not resolved. Per the germline V gene, CDR1 is MGHDK and CDR2 is SYGVNS. The V end lost 0 bases, the J end lost 4 bases, and 10 bases lay between the germline ends. The CDR3 is 15 amino acids. CDR3 in DNA: TGTGCCAGCAGTGAATACGGACTGCCGGGAAACACCATATATTTT. This gives the protein CASSEYGLPGNTIYF.

The V gene is TRBV27, the J gene TRBJ2-5, with 7 bases matching TRBD2. Looked up from germline, CDR1 is MNHEY and CDR2 is SMNVEV (reference sequence). This CDR3 has 18 amino acids. Trimming at V came to 6 bases and at J to 5 bases, leaving 21 bases not matched to a gene. Written as DNA, the CDR3 is TGTGCCAGCAGCACGTTTGGACTAGTCATGGGTGTAACGGAGACCCAGTACTTC. Protein: CASSTFGLVMGVTETQYF.

In regard to this clone: The same CDR3 is also encoded by other DNA sequences in this sample. This sequence joins TRBV7-2 and TRBJ2-2, with D perhaps matching TRBD2 (6 bases). Germline CDR1 and CDR2: SGHTA and FQGNSA. Trimming removed 5 bases at V and 0 bases at J, with 10 bases between. This CDR3 is built from 15 residues. CDR3 protein: CASSLDYANTGELFF. CDR3 bases: TGTGCCAGCAGCCTGGACTACGCGAACACCGGGGAGCTGTTTTTT. Variable domain in full (rest from reference TRBV7-2 and TRBJ2-2): GAGVSQSPSNKVTEKGKDVELRCDPISGHTALYWYRQSLGQGLEFLIYFQGNSAPDKSGLPSDRFSAERTGGSVSTLTIQRTQQEDSAVYLCASSLDYANTGELFFGEGSRLTVL.

A single count supports this clone. The V gene is TRBV9, the J gene TRBJ1-5; the D gene is possibly TRBD1 (6 bases). The CDR3 extends over 16 amino acids. Looked up from germline, CDR1 is SGDLS and CDR2 is YYNGEE. Trimming removed 0 bases from V and 2 bases from J, with 12 bases in between. CDR3 region: CASSVGDGGGNQPQHF. The CDR3, as DNA: TGTGCCAGCAGCGTAGGAGATGGGGGCGGCAATCAGCCCCAGCATTTT.

This clone was counted between two and nine times. This chain links TRBV6-4 with TRBJ2-7; D perhaps matches TRBD2 (6 bases). The CDR3 runs to 16 residues. Trimming removed 6 bases at V and 4 bases at J, with 22 bases between. Germline V gives CDR1 MRHNA, CDR2 SNTAGT. The CDR3 spells CASRWAGREYQYEQYF. DNA for the CDR3: TGTGCCAGCAGGTGGGCGGGAAGAGAATACCAGTACGAGCAGTACTTC.

This clone was seen a handful of times. The gene calls are TRBV7-2 and TRBJ2-7, with 7 bases fitting TRBD1. Germline loops: CDR1 SGHTA, CDR2 FQGNSA. The junction had 4 bases not matched to a gene; V was cut back by 0 bases and J by 2 bases. This CDR3 has 15 amino acids. The CDR3 spells CASSLAGQYAYEQYF. The CDR3 DNA is TGTGCCAGCAGCTTAGCGGGACAGTACGCCTACGAGCAGTACTTC.

This clone was counted a few times. The chain carries TRBV6-5 and TRBJ1-2; D may be TRBD1 (5 bases). CDR3 length: 14 residues. V was pared by 5 bases and J by 4 bases, with 14 bases between. Germline values: CDR1 MNHEY, CDR2 SVGAGI. The CDR3 sequence is CASSTPTAIYGYTF. The CDR3 nucleotides are TGTGCCAGCAGTACCCCGACAGCAATCTATGGCTACACCTTC.

V gene TRBV7-2 combines with J gene TRBJ2-5; possible D gene TRBD2, 6 bases. Germline V gene data show CDR1 as SGHTA and CDR2 as FQGNSA. This CDR3 comprises 13 residues. With 4 bases removed from V and 4 bases from J, the gap between germline ends came to 10 bases. The CDR3 region is CASSWGEGETQYF. CDR3 in DNA: TGTGCCAGCAGCTGGGGGGAAGGAGAGACCCAGTACTTC.

The chain links TRBV28 to TRBJ1-4; D gene uncertain. Between the trimmed V and J ends, which lost 3 bases and 8 bases, there was a span of 13 bases. CDR1 and CDR2 from the germline V gene are MDHEN and SYDVKM. The CDR3 totals 14 residues. The CDR3 DNA reads as TGTGCCAGCAGTTTGGTGGATCGGGAAGAAAAACTGTTTTTT. As protein: CASSLVDREEKLFF. Looking up the rest from reference TRBV28 and TRBJ1-4 gives the full variable domain: DVKVTQSSRYLVKRTGEKVFLECVQDMDHENMFWYRQDPGLGLRLIYFSYDVKMKEKGDIPEGYSVSREKKERFSLILESASTNQTSMYLCASSLVDREEKLFFGSGTQLSVL.

This clone appeared a few times. In nucleotides, the CDR3 is TGCGCCAGCAGCCCTAGCGGGGGGATCGTCGATACGCAGTATTTT. Amino acid sequence: CASSPSGGIVDTQYF. The chain uses TRBV4-1 and TRBJ2-3; TRBD2 matches 11 bases. Germline CDR1 and CDR2: MGHRA and YSYEKL. Trimming removed 4 bases from V and 6 bases from J; junction bases left unmatched: 6. This CDR3 has 15 amino acids.

This clone has just a few counts. V gene TRBV28 combines with J gene TRBJ1-2, with 7 bases identical to TRBD1. With 4 bases clipped from V and 8 bases from J, the junction kept 1 base outside the gene matches. This CDR3 comprises 11 residues. In germline, CDR1 is MDHEN, CDR2 SYDVKM. The DNA of the CDR3 is TGTGCCAGCAGTTCAGGGGGAGGCTACACCTTC. Protein product: CASSSGGGYTF.

The chain recombines TRBV2 with TRBJ2-1; 11 bases are shared with TRBD2. The CDR3 is made up of 15 amino acids. V was clipped by 6 bases and J by 8 bases; unmatched bases: 9. The V gene's germline CDR1 is SNHLY and CDR2 FYNNEI. The CDR3, as DNA: TGTGCCAGCAGCGCCGGGACTAGCGGTGTGGATGAGCAGTTCTTC. Translated: CASSAGTSGVDEQFF.

The chain links TRBV7-8 to TRBJ2-1, with 8 bases identical to TRBD2. CDR3 size: 16 residues. The junction had 8 bases not matched to a gene; V was cut back by 6 bases and J by 1 base. Germline-derived CDR1 and CDR2 are SGHVS and FQNEAQ. CDR3: CASSQISGGSYNEQFF. CDR3 DNA: TGTGCCAGCAGTCAAATCAGCGGGGGATCCTACAATGAGCAGTTCTTC.